This T cell receptor (beta chain) comes out of a study of spatial heterogeneity in lung cancer. At the level of the study: Alpha-chain sequences were detected in numbers that were consistently lower than beta-chain sequences. Across the raw uncorrected reads, a unique TCR and UMI combination was observed, on average, more than ten times.

Described time point: sample taken at primary tumor resection. Donors were 55 to 75 untreated early-stage non-small cell lung cancer patients. Tumor, nontumor lung or frozen PBMC supplied whole RNA that was sequenced unsorted. Study-level findings and limits: Counts of expanded alpha and beta TCRs within tumors tracked the tumor nonsynonymous mutation count.

The V end was cut by 3 bases, the J end by 5 bases, with 13 bases between. Germline V gives CDR1 DFQATT, CDR2 SNEGSKA (reference sequence). The CDR3 has 13 amino acids. In its sample, this clonotype ranks as medium-sized (0.01 to 0.1%). Its target is unknown. From the 5' RACE reads, TCRdb called clonotypes with MiXCR, one entry per CDR3 protein. The sample yields under 8,000 distinct CDR3 sequences, 1.3% seen once. V gene TRBV20-1 combines with J gene TRBJ1-2; perhaps TRBD1 as D (6 bases). The sequences come from lung tumor tissue, collected at surgery. The TCR sequence derives from a male donor with early-stage non-small cell lung cancer. The CDR3 DNA reads as TGCAGTGCTAGTGAGGGGGGCCGGTATGGCTACACCTTC. This translates into CSASEGGRYGYTF.